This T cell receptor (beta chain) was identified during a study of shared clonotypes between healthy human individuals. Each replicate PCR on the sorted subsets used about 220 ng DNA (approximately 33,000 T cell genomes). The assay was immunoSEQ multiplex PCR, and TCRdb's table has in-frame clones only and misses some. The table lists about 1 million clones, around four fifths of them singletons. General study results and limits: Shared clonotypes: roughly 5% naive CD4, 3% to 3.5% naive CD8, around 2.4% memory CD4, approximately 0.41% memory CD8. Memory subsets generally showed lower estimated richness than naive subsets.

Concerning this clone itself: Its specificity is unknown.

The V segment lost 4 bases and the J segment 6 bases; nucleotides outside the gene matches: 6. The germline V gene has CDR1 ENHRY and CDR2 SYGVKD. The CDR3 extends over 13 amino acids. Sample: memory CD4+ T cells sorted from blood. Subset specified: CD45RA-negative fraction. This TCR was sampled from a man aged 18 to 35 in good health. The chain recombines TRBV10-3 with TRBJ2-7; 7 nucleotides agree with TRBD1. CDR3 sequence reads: CAISGQGVGEQYF. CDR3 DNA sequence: TGTGCCATCAGTGGACAGGGTGTGGGCGAGCAGTACTTC.